This T cell receptor (beta chain) was identified during a study of cytomegalovirus exposure and HLA in healthy donors. Primers included in the PCR were 60 Vbeta and 13 Jbeta primers. The method was immunoSEQ multiplex PCR; TCRdb's version includes in-frame clones alone and lacks a portion of them. Here the sample spans under 300,000 clones, around nine tenths being singletons. The length of the CDR3 is 16 residues. The V segment lost 1 base and the J segment 2 bases; nucleotides outside the gene matches: 7. The V gene's germline CDR1 is GTSNPN and CDR2 SVGIG (reference sequence). The V gene is TRBV30, the J gene TRBJ2-3; 9 nucleotides match TRBD1. The TCR sequence derives from a girl aged 2-10 years in good health and CMV-seronegative. The sample taken for sequencing was PBMCs. Here the CDR3 reads CAWSAHRDRATDTQYF. CDR3 sequence (DNA): TGTGCCTGGAGTGCCCACCGGGACAGGGCCACAGATACGCAGTATTTT.